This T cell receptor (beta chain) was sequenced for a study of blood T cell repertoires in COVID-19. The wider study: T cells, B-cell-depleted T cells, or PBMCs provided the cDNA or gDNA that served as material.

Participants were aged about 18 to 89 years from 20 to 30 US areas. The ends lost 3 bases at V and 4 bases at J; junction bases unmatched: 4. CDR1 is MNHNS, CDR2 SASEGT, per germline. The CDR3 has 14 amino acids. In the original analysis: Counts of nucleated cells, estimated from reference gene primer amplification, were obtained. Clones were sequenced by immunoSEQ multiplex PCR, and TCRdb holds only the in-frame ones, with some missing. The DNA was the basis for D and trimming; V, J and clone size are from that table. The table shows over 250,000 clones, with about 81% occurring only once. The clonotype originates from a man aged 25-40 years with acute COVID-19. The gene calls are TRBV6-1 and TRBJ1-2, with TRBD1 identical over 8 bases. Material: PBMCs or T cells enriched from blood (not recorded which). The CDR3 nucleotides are TGTGCCAGCAGTGAGGACAGGGCGCCCTATGGCTACACCTTC. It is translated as CASSEDRAPYGYTF.